This is a list of T cell receptor beta chains from one sample in a study of Ad26.COV2.S vaccination and SARS-CoV-2 variants. The repertoire was sequenced with immunoSEQ multiplex PCR; TCRdb's copy has only in-frame clones and lacks some. Of hundreds of thousands of clones in the sample, approximately 83% were seen once. The material was peripheral blood, obtained in a trial of Ad26.COV2.S vaccine versus placebo. These receptors were obtained from a person aged 18-65 years who received the Ad26.COV2.S COVID-19 vaccine or a placebo. CDR3s include the opening cysteine and the closing phenylalanine or tryptophan. Each record gives: J gene, clone size, D gene, V gene, CDR3 protein, CDR3 DNA. The D gene is left open where the match is weak. Clone size is given for some rows only: seen once, a few or many times, or a class if the clone is expanded.

TRBJ1-2 - - TRBV6-5 CASSYSTGRYGYTF TGTGCCAGCAGTTACTCGACCGGGAGGTATGGCTACACCTTC
TRBJ1-1 - TRBD1 TRBV18 CASSGQGGNTEAFF TGTGCCAGCTCGGGACAGGGGGGGAACACTGAAGCTTTCTTT
TRBJ1-1 - - TRBV7-9 CATLQLNTEAFF TGTGCCACCCTTCAGTTGAACACTGAAGCTTTCTTT
TRBJ2-2 - - TRBV18 CASSPAGTANTGELFF TGTGCCAGCTCACCAGCGGGGACCGCGAACACCGGGGAGCTGTTTTTT
TRBJ1-1 - - TRBV27 CASSYGTLNTEAFF TGTGCCAGCAGCTACGGGACCTTGAACACTGAAGCTTTCTTT
TRBJ2-6 - - TRBV3-1/TRBV3-2 CASSQNRDASSGANVLTF TGTGCCAGCAGCCAAAATAGAGACGCGAGCTCTGGGGCCAACGTCCTGACTTTC
TRBJ1-3 - TRBD1 TRBV11-2 CASSPNDNKQGFPGNTIYF TGTGCCAGCAGCCCCAACGATAATAAACAGGGGTTCCCTGGAAACACCATATATTTT
TRBJ2-5 - - TRBV5-1 CASSWGIETQYF TGCGCCAGCAGCTGGGGTATTGAGACCCAGTACTTC
TRBJ2-5 - TRBD2 TRBV19 CASSIYGRNQETQYF TGTGCCAGTAGTATATACGGGAGGAATCAAGAGACCCAGTACTTC
TRBJ2-7 few - TRBV29-1 CSVETTHEQYF TGCAGCGTTGAAACGACTCACGAGCAGTACTTC
TRBJ2-7 - - TRBV27 CASSHGYEQYF TGTGCCAGCAGTCACGGCTACGAGCAGTACTTC
TRBJ1-5 - - TRBV23-1 CASSQAQVGLNQPQHF TGCGCCAGCAGTCAAGCCCAGGTTGGGCTCAATCAGCCCCAGCATTTT
TRBJ2-1 few - TRBV11-2 CASSPVGEQFF TGTGCCAGCAGCCCCGTGGGCGAGCAGTTCTTC
TRBJ2-7 - TRBD1 TRBV5-1 CASSPDRGISYEQYF TGCGCCAGCAGCCCAGACAGGGGTATATCCTACGAGCAGTACTTC
TRBJ1-2 - TRBD1 TRBV5-6 CASSWGQGTNYGYTF TGTGCCAGCAGCTGGGGACAGGGGACTAACTATGGCTACACCTTC
TRBJ2-1 - TRBD1 TRBV18 CASSPGTGDYNEQFF TGTGCCAGCTCACCCGGGACAGGGGACTACAATGAGCAGTTCTTC
TRBJ2-7 - TRBD1 TRBV15 CATSIGQGLSYEQYF TGTGCCACCAGCATCGGACAGGGTCTGTCCTACGAGCAGTACTTC